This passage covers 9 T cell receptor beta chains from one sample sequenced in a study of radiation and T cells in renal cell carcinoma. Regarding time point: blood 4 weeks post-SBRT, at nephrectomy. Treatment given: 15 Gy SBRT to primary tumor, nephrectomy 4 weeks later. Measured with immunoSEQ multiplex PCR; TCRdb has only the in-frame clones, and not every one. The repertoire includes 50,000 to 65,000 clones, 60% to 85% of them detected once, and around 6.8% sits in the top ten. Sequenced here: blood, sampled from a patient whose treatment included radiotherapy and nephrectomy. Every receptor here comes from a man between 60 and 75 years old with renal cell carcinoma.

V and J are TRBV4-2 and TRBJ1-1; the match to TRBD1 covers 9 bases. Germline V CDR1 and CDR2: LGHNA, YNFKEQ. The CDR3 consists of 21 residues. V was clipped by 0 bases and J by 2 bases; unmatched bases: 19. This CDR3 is CASSQDLRPGQGSFRNTEAFF. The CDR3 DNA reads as TGTGCCAGCAGCCAAGATCTGAGACCGGGACAGGGAAGTTTTCGAAACACTGAAGCTTTCTTT.

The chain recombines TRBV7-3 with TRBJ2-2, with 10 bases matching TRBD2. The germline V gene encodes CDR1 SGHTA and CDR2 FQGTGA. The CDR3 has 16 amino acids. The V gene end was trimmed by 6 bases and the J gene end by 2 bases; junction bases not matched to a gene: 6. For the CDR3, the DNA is TGTGCCAGCAGACCCCTAGCGGGAGACAACACCGGGGAGCTGTTTTTT. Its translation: CASRPLAGDNTGELFF.

CDR3 sequence (DNA): TGTGCTAGTGGTTTAGGGCTAGCGGGGGGGCCATGGGAGACCCAGTACTTC. Translation: CASGLGLAGGPWETQYF. The chain carries TRBV12-5 and TRBJ2-5, with 12 bases lining up with TRBD2. J lost 5 bases, V lost 3 bases, and 10 bases had no gene match. Germline V gene sequence: CDR1 LGHNT, CDR2 FRNRAP. This CDR3 has 17 amino acids.

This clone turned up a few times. The CDR3: CASSRRTVISYNEQFF. In DNA form, the CDR3 reads TGTGCCAGCAGCCGACGGACAGTAATCTCCTACAATGAGCAGTTCTTC. V and J are TRBV13 and TRBJ2-1; TRBD1 might be the D (6 bases). The V end was cut by 5 bases, the J end by 0 bases, with 14 bases between. Germline lookup yields CDR1 PRHDT and CDR2 FYEKMQ (reference sequence). The CDR3 sequence is 16 residues long.

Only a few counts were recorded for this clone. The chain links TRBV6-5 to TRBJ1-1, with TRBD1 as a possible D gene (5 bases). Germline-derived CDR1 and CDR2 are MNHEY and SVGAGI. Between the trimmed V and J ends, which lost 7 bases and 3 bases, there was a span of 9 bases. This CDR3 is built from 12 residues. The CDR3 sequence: CASTTGDTEAFF. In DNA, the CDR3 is TGTGCCAGCACCACAGGCGACACTGAAGCTTTCTTT.

The CDR3 is CASSGGLAGGLETQYF. The CDR3, as DNA: TGTGCCAGCAGTGGGGGACTAGCGGGAGGGCTAGAGACCCAGTACTTC. The rearrangement uses TRBV6-1 and TRBJ2-5; 16 nucleotides align to TRBD2. There are 16 residues in the CDR3. Looked up from germline, CDR1 is MNHNS and CDR2 is SASEGT. V shed 4 bases and J 4 bases; nucleotides not matched to a gene: 3.

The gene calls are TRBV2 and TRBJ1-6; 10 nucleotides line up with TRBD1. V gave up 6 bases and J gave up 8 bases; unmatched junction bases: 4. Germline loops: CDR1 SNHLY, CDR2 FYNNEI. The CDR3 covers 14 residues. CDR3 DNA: TGTGCCAGCAGCCAGGACAGGGGGTATTCACCCCTCCACTTT. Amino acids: CASSQDRGYSPLHF.

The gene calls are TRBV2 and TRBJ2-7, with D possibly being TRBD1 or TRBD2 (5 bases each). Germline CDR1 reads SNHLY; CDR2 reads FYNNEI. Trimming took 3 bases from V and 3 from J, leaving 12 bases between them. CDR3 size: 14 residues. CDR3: CASSDGAGSYEQYF. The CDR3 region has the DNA TGTGCCAGCAGTGACGGCGCAGGGAGCTACGAGCAGTACTTC.

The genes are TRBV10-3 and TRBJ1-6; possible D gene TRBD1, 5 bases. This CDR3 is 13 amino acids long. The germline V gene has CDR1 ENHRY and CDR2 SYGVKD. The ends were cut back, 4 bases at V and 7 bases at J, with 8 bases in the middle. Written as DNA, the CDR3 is TGTGCCATCAGTGTGGGGGGAAATTCACCCCTCCACTTT. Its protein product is CAISVGGNSPLHF.